The 25 T cell receptor beta chains listed next were all sequenced from one sample in a study of human T cells and chemical hapten exposure. TCRdb ran MiXCR on the RACE reads and lists one entry per CDR3 protein. This sample yields 340,000 or so distinct CDR3 sequences, of which around 7% are seen a single time; 7.5% to 8.5% belongs to the top ten. Time point meaning: patch test 1, 2 weeks after DPC sensitization. Treatment meaning: therapeutic diphenylcyclopropenone sensitization with weekly scalp DPC. Sequences were derived from whole blood, sampled in connection with sensitization to the hapten diphenylcyclopropenone (DPC). These receptors were obtained from a woman between 18 and 29 years old with alopecia areata. Some clones in this sample may be carry-over from other donors' samples.

The rearrangement uses TRBV14 and TRBJ2-2, with a tentative D call TRBD1 (5 bases). CDR1 is SGHDN and CDR2 is FVKESK in the germline V gene. The CDR3 loop spans 15 amino acids. The germline V and J ends were trimmed by 4 bases and 3 bases, with 12 bases remaining between them. CDR3 sequence (DNA): TGTGCCAGCAGCCTGGTAGACAGTTACACCGGGGAGCTGTTTTTT. Translated, it gives CASSLVDSYTGELFF.

This clonotype was picked up a small number of times. The chain uses TRBV7-2 and TRBJ2-3, with D possibly TRBD1 on 5 matching bases. The CDR3 totals 15 residues. V gave up 5 bases and J gave up 0 bases, with 12 bases separating them. CDR1 and CDR2 from the germline V gene are SGHTA and FQGNSA. The DNA for the CDR3 is TGTGCCAGCAGCCCCGTACAGGCTAGCACAGATACGCAGTATTTT. Residues: CASSPVQASTDTQYF.

This clonotype was observed a handful of times. The CDR3 reads CASSSGTGSVQPQHF. As DNA, the CDR3 is TGTGCCAGCAGTTCCGGGACAGGGTCGGTGCAGCCCCAGCATTTT. The chain employs TRBV12-3 or TRBV12-4 and TRBJ1-5, with 9 nucleotides matching TRBD1. With 4 bases clipped from V and 7 bases from J, the junction kept 8 bases outside the gene matches. This CDR3 spans 15 amino acids.

The chain is built from TRBV5-6 and TRBJ1-1; D call uncertain. The CDR3 sequence is 15 residues long. Trimming cost V 4 bases and J 1 base, with 14 bases left between them. The germline CDR1 and CDR2 sequences are SGHDT and YYEEEE. CDR3 in amino acids: CASSEEVSWNTEAFF. The CDR3 DNA follows: TGTGCCAGCAGCGAGGAGGTCAGCTGGAACACTGAAGCTTTCTTT.

Only a few counts were recorded for this clonotype. The rearrangement links TRBV27 to TRBJ1-1; D may be TRBD1 (5 bases). The CDR3 is 15 amino acids. The V gene lost 2 bases and the J gene lost 1 base, with 11 bases spanning the gap. CDR1 and CDR2 from the germline V gene are MNHEY and SMNVEV (reference sequence). The CDR3 DNA is TGTGCCAGCAGTTTACTATCAGGGACGAACACTGAAGCTTTCTTT. Amino acid sequence: CASSLLSGTNTEAFF.

In this sample, this clonotype turned up a few times. V gene TRBV27 combines with J gene TRBJ2-7, with unresolved D. The CDR3 sequence is 13 residues long. Trimming left V 6 bases short and J 9 bases short, with 18 bases between. Germline lookup yields CDR1 MNHEY and CDR2 SMNVEV (reference sequence). Written as DNA, the CDR3 is TGTGCCAGCAGCCAAAAGGACGGCCCGGGGCAGTACTTC. This gives the protein CASSQKDGPGQYF.

The chain employs TRBV12-3 or TRBV12-4 and TRBJ1-4, with 7 bases aligning to TRBD1. V lost 5 bases to trimming and J lost 7 bases; unmatched junction nucleotides: 10. The CDR3 extends over 15 amino acids. CDR3 in DNA: TGTGCCAGCAGTCCCCGAACAGGGGACGGTGAAAAACTGTTTTTT. This sequence encodes CASSPRTGDGEKLFF.

The chain couples TRBV12-3 or TRBV12-4 to TRBJ1-4, with unresolved D. The length of the CDR3 is 13 residues. The V and J ends lost 8 bases and 7 bases respectively, with 14 bases between them. CDR3 amino acids: CASDGPVGEKLFF. Here the CDR3 DNA reads TGTGCCAGCGACGGCCCCGTCGGTGAAAAACTGTTTTTT.

This clonotype was observed a few times. The CDR3 DNA reads TGCGCCAGCAGCGCACGCCTGAACCGTGGCTACACCTTC. Encoded protein: CASSARLNRGYTF. The rearrangement joins TRBV10-2 to TRBJ1-2; no clear D gene. Germline V gene lookup returns CDR1 WSHSY and CDR2 SAAADI. The CDR3 loop spans 13 amino acids. V was shortened by 6 bases and J by 7 bases, with 15 bases between the two germline ends.

This clonotype has a handful of counts. The rearrangement uses TRBV24-1 and TRBJ2-1; 8 bases are shared with TRBD2. The CDR3 runs to 17 residues. The germline gives CDR1 KGHDR, CDR2 SFDVKD. After removal of 2 bases from V and 8 bases from J, the junction contained 13 bases not matched to a gene. CDR3: CATSDSHSGEVVDEQFF. In DNA form, the CDR3 reads TGTGCCACCAGTGATTCACATAGCGGGGAAGTGGTGGATGAGCAGTTCTTC.

The rearrangement links TRBV6-6 to TRBJ1-6; D possibly corresponds to TRBD1 (5 bases). Trimming removed 2 bases from V and 9 bases from J, with 17 bases in between. CDR3 length: 16 residues. Germline V gene lookup returns CDR1 MNHNY and CDR2 SVGAGI (reference sequence). The DNA of the CDR3 is TGTGCCAGCAGTTACGTCGAGGGGCGGAGGGGTTCACCCCTCCACTTT. Its translation: CASSYVEGRRGSPLHF.

This clonotype was detected many times. The chain joins TRBV18 to TRBJ2-1; 12 bases are shared with TRBD2. J gave up 6 bases and V 6 bases, and 6 bases lay outside the gene matches. The CDR3 is made up of 15 amino acids. Germline loops: CDR1 KGHSH, CDR2 LQKENI. CDR3 DNA sequence: TGTGCCAGCTCTCCGCCGACTAGCGGGGGCAATGAGCAGTTCTTC. This sequence encodes CASSPPTSGGNEQFF.

The CDR3 loop is CASSQEWQSNTEAFF. CDR3 DNA sequence: TGTGCCAGCAGCCAAGAGTGGCAGTCGAACACTGAAGCTTTCTTT. This sequence joins TRBV3-1 and TRBJ1-1, with D unresolved. V gave up 0 bases and J gave up 1 base, with 9 bases separating them. This CDR3 has 15 residues. Per the germline V gene, CDR1 is LGHDT and CDR2 is YNNKEL (reference sequence).

This clonotype was counted at least ten times. The chain recombines TRBV24-1 with TRBJ2-1, with no clear D. V was pared by 5 bases and J by 1 base, with 5 bases between. This CDR3 is 13 amino acids long. CDR1 KGHDR and CDR2 SFDVKD come from the germline V gene. In nucleotides, the CDR3 is TGTGCCACCAGTGTTCGATCCTACAATGAGCAGTTCTTC. It specifies CATSVRSYNEQFF.

This clonotype was seen a handful of times. The CDR3 nucleotides are TGTGCCAGCAGTTTAGTAGGGACAGGGGACCCAGATACGCAGTATTTT. This codes for CASSLVGTGDPDTQYF. The chain combines TRBV12-3 or TRBV12-4 with TRBJ2-3; 10 nucleotides line up with TRBD1. J lost 4 bases, V lost 1 base, and 5 bases had no gene match. The CDR3 sequence is 16 residues long.

The chain has TRBV7-9 and TRBJ1-1, with D perhaps TRBD1 (5 bases). Between the trimmed V and J ends, which lost 11 bases and 1 base, there was a span of 17 bases. CDR1 is SEHNR, CDR2 FQNEAQ, per germline (reference sequence). This CDR3 has 14 amino acids. The CDR3 spells CALRGPGENTEAFF. In DNA form, the CDR3 reads TGTGCCCTAAGGGGACCCGGGGAGAACACTGAAGCTTTCTTT.

This clonotype was recorded at least ten times. This chain uses TRBV7-2 with TRBJ2-7, with 7 bases fitting TRBD1. Germline values: CDR1 SGHTA, CDR2 FQGNSA. V shed 3 bases and J 2 bases; nucleotides not matched to a gene: 19. The CDR3 covers 19 residues. The CDR3 DNA reads as TGTGCCAGCAGCTTTTCGACAGGGTTGTTTTCCGCCGTAACCTACGAGCAGTACTTC. It codes for CASSFSTGLFSAVTYEQYF.

This clonotype showed up many times. The chain recombines TRBV12-5 with TRBJ1-1, with D possibly TRBD1 on 5 matching bases. The CDR3 length is 16 residues. Germline V gene sequence: CDR1 LGHNT, CDR2 FRNRAP. Trimming removed 0 bases from V and 5 bases from J, with 16 bases in between. The CDR3 loop is CASGLVLVRERTEAFF. CDR3 nucleotide sequence: TGTGCTAGTGGTTTGGTGTTGGTCAGGGAGAGAACTGAAGCTTTCTTT.

The chain employs TRBV12-5 and TRBJ1-2; TRBD1 aligns across 9 bases. V gave up 3 bases and J gave up 8 bases; unmatched junction bases: 7. The CDR3 is made up of 14 amino acids. From germline, CDR1 is LGHNT and CDR2 FRNRAP. CDR3 sequence: CASGFSGQGTGYTF. The CDR3 DNA follows: TGTGCTAGTGGTTTTTCAGGACAGGGGACCGGCTACACCTTC.

The V call is TRBV6-2 or TRBV6-3, the J call TRBJ1-5, with 8 bases that match TRBD1. The CDR3 is 14 amino acids. Germline CDR1 is MNHEY and CDR2 is SVGEGT. V gave up 10 bases and J gave up 0 bases; unmatched junction bases: 5. CDR3 sequence reads: CATQGANSNQPQHF. DNA of the CDR3: TGTGCCACCCAGGGGGCAAATAGCAATCAGCCCCAGCATTTT.

In its sample, this clonotype was seen a few times. The J gene is TRBJ1-1, the V gene TRBV12-3 or TRBV12-4; 9 bases are shared with TRBD1. CDR3 length equals 14 residues. The ends lost 6 bases at V and 3 bases at J; junction bases unmatched: 5. CDR3 protein: CASRERTGDTEAFF. CDR3 DNA: TGTGCCAGCAGGGAGCGGACAGGGGACACTGAAGCTTTCTTT.

This clonotype showed up just a few times. The chain is built from TRBV7-3 and TRBJ2-2, with a tentative D call TRBD2 (5 bases). Germline CDR1 and CDR2: SGHTA and FQGTGA. Trimming cost V 5 bases and J 6 bases, with 10 bases left between them. The CDR3 runs to 13 residues. The DNA of the CDR3 is TGTGCCAGCAGCCAACTAGATCCCGGGGAGCTGTTTTTT. This gives the protein CASSQLDPGELFF.

The chain uses TRBV29-1 and TRBJ1-1, with D possibly matching TRBD1 (5 bases). CDR3 length: 13 residues. The V end lost 7 bases, the J end lost 4 bases, and 16 bases lay between the germline ends. The germline V gene has CDR1 SQVTM and CDR2 ANQGSEA. CDR3 DNA sequence: TGCAGCGCGATGGGACGGAGGAGCACTGAAGCTTTCTTT. Protein product: CSAMGRRSTEAFF. The whole variable domain, remainder taken from reference TRBV29-1 and TRBJ1-1, is SAVISQKPSRDICQRGTSLTIQCQVDSQVTMMFWYRQQPGQSLTLIATANQGSEATYESGFVIDKFPISRPNLTFSTLTVSNMSPEDSSIYLCSAMGRRSTEAFFGQGTRLTVV.

This clonotype was recorded a few times. J is TRBJ1-2 and V is TRBV15; no clear D. In germline, CDR1 is LNHNV, CDR2 YYDKDF (reference sequence). With 0 bases removed from V and 7 bases from J, the gap between germline ends came to 15 bases. The CDR3 runs 15 residues. CDR3 sequence (DNA): TGTGCCACCAGCAGAGATAATCGGGGATCAGGTGGCTACACCTTC. Its translation: CATSRDNRGSGGYTF.

This clonotype was detected only a few times. This chain links TRBV4-2 with TRBJ2-7, with D unresolved. The CDR3 is made up of 11 amino acids. V lost 0 bases and J lost 5, with 2 bases in between. Germline V gene data show CDR1 as LGHNA and CDR2 as YNFKEQ. The CDR3 sequence is CASSQDHEQYF. CDR3 nucleotides: TGTGCCAGCAGCCAAGATCACGAGCAGTACTTC.